The subject of this entry is one T cell receptor beta chain. Its antigen is unknown. Produced via immunoSEQ multiplex PCR; TCRdb's table is partial and in-frame only. This table holds tens of thousands of clones, about four fifths found once. The record originates from a study of OX40 agonist ivuxolimab in advanced cancers. For the study at large: The eligibility criteria allowed prior anti-PD-1, anti-PD-L1 or anti-CTLA-4 therapy, and about 40% had some. The study, taken as a whole, reports: Relative to CD4+ cells, CD8+ T cells on average had more expanded clones. With doses of 0.1 to 3.0 mg/kg, CD4+ and CD8+ blood T cells had undergone clonal expansion by week 6.

This sequence was found in an adult with an advanced solid tumor such as melanoma, head and neck, liver or kidney cancer. The sequences come from CD4+ or CD8+ T cells sorted from blood, collected in a trial of the OX40 agonist ivuxolimab.

The CDR3 bases are TGTGCCAGTACCATACAGGGGGGAGGCACTGAAGCTTTCTTT. Translated, it gives CASTIQGGGTEAFF. The J gene is TRBJ1-1, the V gene TRBV19; 8 bases align to TRBD1. Germline assignment: CDR1 LNHDA and CDR2 SQIVND (reference sequence). This CDR3 is 14 amino acids long. V trimming: 7 bases; J trimming: 4 bases; junction bases outside the gene matches: 8.